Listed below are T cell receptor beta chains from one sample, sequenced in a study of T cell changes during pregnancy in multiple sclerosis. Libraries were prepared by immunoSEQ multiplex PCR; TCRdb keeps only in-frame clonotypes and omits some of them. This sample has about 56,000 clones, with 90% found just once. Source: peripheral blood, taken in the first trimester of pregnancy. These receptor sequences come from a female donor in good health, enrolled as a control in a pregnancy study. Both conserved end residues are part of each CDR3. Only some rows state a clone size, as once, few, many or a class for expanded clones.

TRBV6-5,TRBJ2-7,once,CASSYGRDRYEQYF
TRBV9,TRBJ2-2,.,CASSVASGKGELFF
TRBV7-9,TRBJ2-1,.,CASSLAIAGNNEQFF
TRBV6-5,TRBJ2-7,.,CASSYLAGGNYEQYF
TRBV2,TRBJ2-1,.,CASSELAGGYNEQFF
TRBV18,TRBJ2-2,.,CASSLKHGELFF
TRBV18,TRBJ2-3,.,CASSPGTSGDTQYF
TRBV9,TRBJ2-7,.,CASSVGTSGRITPYEQYF
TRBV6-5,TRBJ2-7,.,CASSSLSGGEQYF
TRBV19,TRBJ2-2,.,CASSIGTTGELFF
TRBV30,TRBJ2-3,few,CAWSVLDRAQYF
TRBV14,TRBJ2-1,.,CASSPGRGPYNEQFF
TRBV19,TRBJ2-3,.,CASSLGLAGGPSTDTQYF
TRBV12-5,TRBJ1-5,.,CATILGDNQPQHF
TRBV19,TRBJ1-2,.,CATTQGTGINYGYTF
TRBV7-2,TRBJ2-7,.,CASSLRLAGAYEQYF